What follows describes a single T cell receptor (beta chain). The antigen it recognizes is unknown. No base quality information exists; no much larger clone differs at one position. The donors were included in the validation cohort of 100 to 150 subjects, a group kept apart from the approximately 670-subject first cohort. The sample belongs to a study of cytomegalovirus exposure and HLA in healthy donors (dated by TCRdb to 2016 to 2017). With respect to the entire study: According to a later analysis, one platform produced both the approximately 110 validation repertoires and the 666 repertoires of the first cohort. The study aimed to test whether cataloging public T cell receptors could reveal signatures of past pathogen exposure. A separate validation cohort of about 110 different subjects was used in addition to the roughly 700-subject first cohort. High-throughput TCR immunosequencing, statistical association of individual TCRs with disease status, and machine learning were combined to predict cytomegalovirus infection status.

Trimming takes 0 bases from V and 7 bases from J, and the germline ends sit 7 bases apart. From the cysteine through the phenylalanine, the CDR3 covers 12 amino acids. Only the CDR3 region is kept as DNA, spanning 36 bases read in frame from base 1. The germline V gene sets CDR1 to SQVTM and CDR2 to ANQGSEA. Summary of the overall study and its limitations: The authors suggested that the approach could potentially be extended to other disease states and immunological phenotypes. A later analysis had no HLA typing for the validation cohort, so co-occurrence there was scored across all 110 or so repertoires. A later analysis found that TCRs clustered in the first cohort also tended to co-occur in the 95 to 150 validation repertoires, with approximately 95% of cluster scores above 0. A few of the identified cytomegalovirus-associated TCR beta chains were confirmed in vitro to be specific for cytomegalovirus antigens. The study listed 150 to 200 TCR beta chains as associated with cytomegalovirus. Most TCR sequences were observed very rarely across donors, whereas some public TCRs were present in many individuals. The classifier was reported to diagnose cytomegalovirus status with high specificity and sensitivity in both the original and validation cohorts.

The library was made by the immunoSEQ multiplex PCR assay. For the original study's pipeline: To diagnose cytomegalovirus status from the catalog of TCR beta chain sequences, a statistical classification framework was built. TCRdb retrieved this table from immuneACCESS and kept in-frame rearrangements only. Not all clones are present; in checked studies, unresolved V genes account for under half, and no reason is known for the remainder. The V and J calls and the clone size are those of that table, but D and trimming were determined from the DNA. The sample has almost 200,000 clones on record, roughly 81% of them singletons. In total, the top ten clones hold around 1.3% of the sample.

The chain links TRBV29-1 with TRBJ2-1; the D region possibly corresponds to TRBD2 (6 bases align). Sequencing was done on a sample of PBMCs. The TCR was taken from a woman between 25 and 40 years old in good health and CMV-seronegative. The DNA sequence reads TGCAGCGTTGAAGATGGGGGGAATGAGCAGTTCTTC. Translated, this is CSVEDGGNEQFF.